Below, 17 T cell receptor beta chains from the same sample are listed, as sequenced in a study of human T cells and chemical hapten exposure. Sample time point: patch test 2, 6 weeks after DPC sensitization. Documented treatment: therapeutic diphenylcyclopropenone sensitization with weekly scalp DPC. From the RACE reads, TCRdb called clonotypes with MiXCR, one entry per CDR3 protein. The data hold about 82,000 distinct CDR3 sequences, with 6.6% observed a single time. The sequencing here drew on whole blood, taken in connection with sensitization to the hapten diphenylcyclopropenone (DPC). The receptors shown here come from a woman in her thirties with alopecia areata. Some clones in this sample may be carry-over from other donors' samples.

This CDR3 is CAINAEERAANYGYTF. The CDR3 DNA reads TGTGCCATCAACGCGGAGGAGAGGGCGGCTAACTATGGCTACACCTTC. This chain connects TRBV10-3 to TRBJ1-2; no clear D. Trimming removed 7 bases from V and 0 bases from J, with 18 bases in between. The V gene's germline CDR1 is ENHRY and CDR2 SYGVKD. The CDR3 loop spans 16 amino acids.

V is TRBV14 and J is TRBJ1-2; 9 bases match TRBD1. Germline assignment: CDR1 SGHDN and CDR2 FVKESK. The CDR3 loop spans 13 amino acids. V dropped 4 bases and J dropped 6; count of bases not matched to a gene: 3. CDR3 protein: CASSPRQGDGYTF. DNA for the CDR3: TGTGCCAGCAGCCCTCGACAGGGGGATGGCTACACCTTC. Complete variable domain (other parts from reference TRBV14 and TRBJ1-2): EAGVTQFPSHSVIEKGQTVTLRCDPISGHDNLYWYRRVMGKEIKFLLHFVKESKQDESGMPNNRFLAERTGGTYSTLKVQPAELEDSGVYFCASSPRQGDGYTFGSGTRLTVV.

This clonotype showed up just a few times. V is TRBV20-1 and J is TRBJ2-1, with TRBD2 matching over 12 bases. Per the germline V gene, CDR1 is DFQATT and CDR2 is SNEGSKA (reference sequence). The CDR3 has 14 residues. V lost 7 bases to trimming and J lost 7 bases; unmatched junction nucleotides: 8. The CDR3 DNA sequence: TGCAGTGAGCGTGGACTAGCGGGGTATAATGAGCAGTTCTTC. Amino acids: CSERGLAGYNEQFF.

This clonotype came up many times. The rearrangement uses TRBV4-2 and TRBJ2-3; TRBD2 might be the D (6 bases). Trimming left V 5 bases short and J 5 bases short, with 11 bases between. CDR1 and CDR2 (germline): LGHNA, YNFKEQ. This CDR3 contains 13 residues. The CDR3 sequence is CASSDTGVDTQYF. In DNA form, the CDR3 reads TGTGCCAGCAGCGATACGGGGGTAGATACGCAGTATTTT.

Only a few counts were recorded for this clonotype. This chain uses TRBV18 with TRBJ2-1; 11 bases line up with TRBD2. The V segment lost 8 bases and the J segment 7 bases; nucleotides outside the gene matches: 16. CDR1 is KGHSH and CDR2 is LQKENI in the germline V gene. This CDR3 has 17 amino acids. The DNA of the CDR3 is TGTGCCAGCGATACCGGGACTAGCGGCCTTGTGGGGAATGAGCAGTTCTTC. This codes for CASDTGTSGLVGNEQFF.

On this clonotype: This may come from a read error, since a much larger clone is one base off. The rearrangement links TRBV6-1 to TRBJ1-6; 9 positions match TRBD1. CDR3 length: 15 residues. V gave up 4 bases and J gave up 10 bases; unmatched junction bases: 8. Germline-derived CDR1 and CDR2 are MNHNS and SASEGT. The CDR3 sequence: CASSATGQGKSPLHF. Here the CDR3 DNA reads TGTGCCAGCAGTGCCACGGGACAGGGAAAATCACCCCTCCACTTT.

This clonotype was detected ten times or more. The CDR3 region has the DNA TGTGCCATCAGTGATTCCGGGACTAGCGGATACACAGATACGCAGTATTTT. Residues: CAISDSGTSGYTDTQYF. The chain uses TRBV10-3 and TRBJ2-3, with TRBD2 matching over 11 bases. V lost 3 bases to trimming and J lost 2 bases; unmatched junction nucleotides: 7. The CDR3 length is 17 residues. The germline V gene has CDR1 ENHRY and CDR2 SYGVKD.

This chain connects TRBV5-1 to TRBJ1-1; TRBD1 matches at 8 bases. V trimming: 4 bases; J trimming: 4 bases; junction bases outside the gene matches: 9. Germline V lookup: CDR1 SGHRS, CDR2 YFSETQ. This CDR3 spans 15 amino acids. This chain's CDR3 is CASSAGTGGSTEAFF. The CDR3 DNA is TGCGCCAGCAGCGCGGGGACAGGCGGGAGCACTGAAGCTTTCTTT.

This clonotype was seen a handful of times. This may stem from a read error, because a much larger clone lies one nucleotide away. The J gene is TRBJ2-6, the V gene TRBV6-6; D is unresolved. The CDR3 runs 12 residues. V lost 5 bases and J lost 2, with 1 base in between. Per germline, CDR1 MNHNY and CDR2 SVGAGI (reference sequence). CDR3 DNA sequence: TGTGCCAGCAGTGCTGGGGCCAACGTCCTGACTTTC. This gives the protein CASSAGANVLTF.

V gene TRBV7-9 combines with J gene TRBJ1-5; no clear D gene. CDR3 length: 12 amino acids. The germline CDR1 and CDR2 sequences are SEHNR and FQNEAQ (reference sequence). V was trimmed by 4 bases and J by 9 bases, leaving 10 bases between them. The CDR3 loop is CASSSGELPQHF. The CDR3 DNA sequence: TGTGCCAGCAGCTCCGGGGAGTTGCCCCAGCATTTT.

At least ten counts were recorded for this clonotype. The rearrangement uses TRBV7-9 and TRBJ2-6, with D perhaps TRBD1 or TRBD2 (5 bases each). The CDR3 consists of 16 residues. Trimming left V 1 base short and J 0 bases short, with 7 bases between. Germline V lookup: CDR1 SEHNR, CDR2 FQNEAQ (reference sequence). CDR3 protein: CASSLGGSSGANVLTF. CDR3 sequence (DNA): TGTGCCAGCAGCTTAGGGGGGAGCTCTGGGGCCAACGTCCTGACTTTC.

The rearrangement uses TRBV6-5 and TRBJ1-1; 7 bases align to TRBD1. The germline gives CDR1 MNHEY, CDR2 SVGAGI. The V segment lost 6 bases and the J segment 6 bases; nucleotides outside the gene matches: 4. The CDR3 runs 12 residues. The CDR3 DNA reads TGTGCCAGCAGATATCAGGGGGCTGAAGCTTTCTTT. Amino acids: CASRYQGAEAFF.

There are a few counts of this clonotype. In nucleotides, the CDR3 is TGTGCCAGCAGCCGACTAGTCGGGGAGACCCAGTACTTC. Translation: CASSRLVGETQYF. The V and J genes are TRBV14 and TRBJ2-5; possibly TRBD2 for D (6 bases). The germline CDR1 and CDR2 sequences are SGHDN and FVKESK. This CDR3 has 13 amino acids. The V gene lost 4 bases and the J gene lost 5 bases, with 11 bases spanning the gap.

This clonotype was seen a handful of times. The chain employs TRBV25-1 and TRBJ1-5, with 7 bases that match TRBD1. The CDR3 is 13 residues long. CDR1 and CDR2 (germline): MGHDK, SYGVNS. Trimming took 6 bases from V and 3 from J; bases not matched to a gene: 2. This CDR3 reads CASRGQDNQPQHF. CDR3 DNA: TGTGCCAGCAGAGGACAGGACAATCAGCCCCAGCATTTT.

Many counts were recorded for this clonotype. V gene TRBV29-1 combines with J gene TRBJ1-5; D perhaps matches TRBD1 (6 bases). V lost 5 bases and J lost 3, with 14 bases in between. The CDR3 runs 14 residues. Germline V gene data show CDR1 as SQVTM and CDR2 as ANQGSEA. CDR3 region: CSVSLTGLNQPQHF. CDR3 DNA sequence: TGCAGCGTTTCCCTGACAGGACTCAATCAGCCCCAGCATTTT.

The chain uses TRBV30 and TRBJ2-1; 11 nucleotides match TRBD1. This CDR3 is built from 18 residues. V dropped 4 bases and J dropped 0; count of bases not matched to a gene: 11. Germline loops: CDR1 GTSNPN, CDR2 SVGIG (reference sequence). The CDR3 sequence is CAWTRDRGFRSSYNEQFF. In nucleotides, the CDR3 is TGTGCCTGGACCCGGGACAGGGGGTTTCGGAGCTCCTACAATGAGCAGTTCTTC. The complete variable domain, with remaining parts taken from reference TRBV30 and TRBJ2-1, reads SQTIHQWPATLVQPVGSPLSLECTVEGTSNPNLYWYRQAAGRGLQLLFYSVGIGQISSEVPQNLSASRPQDRQFILSSKKLLLSDSGFYLCAWTRDRGFRSSYNEQFFGPGTRLTVL.

The table lists this clonotype with many counts. The chain combines TRBV13 with TRBJ2-5; TRBD1 matches 7 bases. Germline lookup yields CDR1 PRHDT and CDR2 FYEKMQ (reference sequence). V was clipped by 2 bases and J by 2 bases; unmatched bases: 2. The CDR3 totals 14 residues. The chain's CDR3 is CASSLLGQQETQYF. The CDR3 DNA reads TGTGCCAGCAGCTTACTGGGACAGCAAGAGACCCAGTACTTC.